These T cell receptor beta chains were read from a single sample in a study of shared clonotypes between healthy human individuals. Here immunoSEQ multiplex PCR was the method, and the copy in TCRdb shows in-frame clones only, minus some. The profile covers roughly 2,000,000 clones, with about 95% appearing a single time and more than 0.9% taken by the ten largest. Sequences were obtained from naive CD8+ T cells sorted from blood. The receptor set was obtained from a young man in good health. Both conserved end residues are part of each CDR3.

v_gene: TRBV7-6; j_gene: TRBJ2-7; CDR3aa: CASSSGAGTGNEQYF
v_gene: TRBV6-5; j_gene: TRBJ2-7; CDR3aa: CASSSLAGQSSYEQYF
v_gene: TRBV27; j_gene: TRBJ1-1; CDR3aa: CASGLGGPMNTEAFF
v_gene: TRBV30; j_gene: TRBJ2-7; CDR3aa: CAWNSGAEQYF
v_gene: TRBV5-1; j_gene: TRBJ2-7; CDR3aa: CASSLWAGGPLEQYF
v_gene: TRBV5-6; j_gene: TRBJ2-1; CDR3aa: CASIKSGGPNEQFF
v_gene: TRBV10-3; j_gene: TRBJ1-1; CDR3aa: CAISLTNTEAFF
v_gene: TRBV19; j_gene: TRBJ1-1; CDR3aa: CASSLSMNTEAFF
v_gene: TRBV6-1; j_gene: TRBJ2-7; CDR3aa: CASRTGSSYEQYF
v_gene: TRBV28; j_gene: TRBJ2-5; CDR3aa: CASSSRETQYF
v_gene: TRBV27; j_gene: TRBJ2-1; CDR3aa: CASSLQIPGLAGSSEQFF
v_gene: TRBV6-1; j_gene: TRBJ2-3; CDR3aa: CASSEEGGSTDTQYF
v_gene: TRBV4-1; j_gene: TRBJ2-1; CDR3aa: CASTEIGGDNEQFF
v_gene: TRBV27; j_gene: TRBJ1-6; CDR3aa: CASSLRQGSSYNSPLHF
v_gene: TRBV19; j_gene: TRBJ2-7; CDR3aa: CASSPWDRPYEQYF
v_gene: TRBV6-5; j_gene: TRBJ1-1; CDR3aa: CASSYDGMNTEAFF
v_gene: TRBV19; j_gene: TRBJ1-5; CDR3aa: CASSIDREQPQHF
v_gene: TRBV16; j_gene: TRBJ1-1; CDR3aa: CASSLTLGTVNTEAFF
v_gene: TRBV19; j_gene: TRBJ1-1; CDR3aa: CASSLGTGNTEAFF
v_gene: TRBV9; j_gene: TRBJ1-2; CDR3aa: CASRSAGDYGYTF
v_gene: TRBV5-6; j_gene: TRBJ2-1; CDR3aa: CASSTRTAEEQFF
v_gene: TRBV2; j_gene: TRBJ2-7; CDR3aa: CASSLGTGINYEQYF
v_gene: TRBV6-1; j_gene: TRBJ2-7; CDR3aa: CASSVARGVANEQYF
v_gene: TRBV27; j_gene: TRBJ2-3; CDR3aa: CASSPLRTSGDTDTQYF